Presented here are 32 T cell receptor beta chains from one specimen sequenced in a study of CD8 T cells in Susac syndrome. RNA in amounts of roughly 0.5 to 1 ug was reverse transcribed with random hexamers. TCRdb re-derived calls from the immunoSEQ multiplex PCR reads in MiXCR, one entry per CDR3 protein. The sample consists of about 73,000 distinct CDR3 sequences, roughly 94% of them appearing once. The sequenced sample was CD8+ T cells from PBMCs. The receptors stem from a human donor with multiple sclerosis.

This chain uses TRBV2 with TRBJ2-7; TRBD2 agrees at 10 bases. Germline assignment: CDR1 SNHLY and CDR2 FYNNEI. V lost 5 bases, J lost 0 bases, and 4 bases stayed unmatched. CDR3 length: 15 residues. This CDR3 is CASSSSGGSSYEQYF. CDR3 coding DNA: TGTGCCAGCAGTTCTAGCGGGGGAAGCTCCTACGAGCAGTACTTC.

The chain recombines TRBV3-1 with TRBJ2-1; 14 bases are a match to TRBD2. Germline CDR1 reads LGHDT; CDR2 reads YNNKEL (reference sequence). V was clipped by 5 bases and J by 8 bases; unmatched bases: 8. The CDR3 has 16 amino acids. The CDR3 is CASSDGTSGRKDEQFF. CDR3 DNA sequence: TGTGCCAGCAGCGACGGGACTAGCGGGAGAAAGGATGAGCAGTTCTTC.

The chain employs TRBV20-1 and TRBJ1-1; D gene uncertain. Trimming cost V 4 bases and J 1 base, with 7 bases left between them. Per the germline V gene, CDR1 is DFQATT and CDR2 is SNEGSKA (reference sequence). The CDR3 covers 12 residues. The chain's CDR3 is CSAITANTEAFF. The CDR3 DNA reads as TGCAGTGCTATTACAGCGAACACTGAAGCTTTCTTT.

V is TRBV6-1 and J is TRBJ1-2, with a possible D match to TRBD1 (6 bases). The V end was cut by 2 bases, the J end by 4 bases, with 17 bases between. The CDR3 sequence is 16 residues long. CDR1 is MNHNS and CDR2 is SASEGT in the germline V gene. The CDR3: CASSEIQITGIYGYTF. Written as DNA, the CDR3 is TGTGCCAGCAGTGAAATCCAGATCACAGGGATCTATGGCTACACCTTC.

The chain carries TRBV12-5 and TRBJ2-7; D call uncertain. Germline V lookup: CDR1 LGHNT, CDR2 FRNRAP. The CDR3 runs 14 residues. The V end lost 2 bases, the J end lost 2 bases, and 10 bases lay between the germline ends. The CDR3 bases are TGTGCTAGTGGTTTGCTAGTCGATCCCTACGAGCAGTACTTC. This translates into CASGLLVDPYEQYF.

The chain has TRBV4-1 and TRBJ1-1; perhaps TRBD1 as D (5 bases). The CDR3 length is 12 residues. The V end was cut by 4 bases, the J end by 7 bases, with 10 bases between. Germline CDR1 is MGHRA and CDR2 is YSYEKL. The CDR3 bases are TGCGCCAGCAGCCCATGGAGGGGTGAAGCTTTCTTT. This gives the protein CASSPWRGEAFF.

CDR3 protein: CASSLQGPTYEQYF. The CDR3 region has the DNA TGTGCCAGCAGTTTGCAAGGACCAACCTACGAGCAGTACTTC. This rearrangement joins TRBV27 to TRBJ2-7; unclear D gene. The CDR3 extends over 14 amino acids. Germline assignment: CDR1 MNHEY and CDR2 SMNVEV (reference sequence). V dropped 3 bases and J dropped 2 bases, with 11 bases sitting between them.

The genes are TRBV5-1 and TRBJ1-2, with D unclear. Trimming cost V 9 bases and J 6 bases, with 15 bases left between them. The length of the CDR3 is 12 residues. Germline V CDR1 and CDR2: SGHRS, YFSETQ. The CDR3 sequence is CATRGEGHGYTF. The CDR3 nucleotides read TGCGCCACCCGCGGGGAAGGGCATGGCTACACCTTC.

V and J are TRBV7-3 and TRBJ2-1; no definite D call. Trimming removed 3 bases at V and 2 bases at J, with 8 bases between. CDR1 and CDR2 from the germline V gene are SGHTA and FQGTGA. The CDR3 length is 14 residues. In DNA, the CDR3 is TGTGCCAGCAGCTTTACCGGGCCCTACAATGAGCAGTTCTTC. This translates into CASSFTGPYNEQFF.

This rearrangement joins TRBV25-1 to TRBJ2-1; maybe TRBD2 (7 bases). Germline V gene data show CDR1 as MGHDK and CDR2 as SYGVNS. The CDR3 runs 15 residues. The V and J ends lost 7 bases and 4 bases respectively, with 17 bases between them. The CDR3 sequence: CASINREGYYNEQFF. DNA for the CDR3: TGTGCCAGCATAAACAGGGAGGGGTATTACAATGAGCAGTTCTTC.

CDR3 bases: TGTGCCAGCAGCTTAGAATCCAAGAGACAGCTAACTAATGGCTACACCTTC. It encodes CASSLESKRQLTNGYTF. The chain couples TRBV7-9 to TRBJ1-2, with D tentatively TRBD1 (5 bases). The CDR3 length is 17 residues. Trimming shortened V by 1 base and J by 6 bases, and 21 bases separated the two germline ends. Germline CDR1 and CDR2: SEHNR and FQNEAQ (reference sequence).

CDR3 nucleotides: TGTGCCAGCAGTTACTCGACGGACACTGAAGCTTTCTTT. This translates into CASSYSTDTEAFF. The rearrangement joins TRBV6-5 to TRBJ1-1; D gene uncertain. V was shortened by 0 bases and J by 3 bases, with 5 bases between the two germline ends. Germline CDR1 MNHEY, CDR2 SVGAGI. The CDR3 is 13 amino acids.

The J gene is TRBJ1-5, the V gene TRBV12-3 or TRBV12-4; TRBD1 is a possible D gene (5 bases). CDR3 length: 16 residues. V was cut by 4 bases and J by 0 bases, with 13 bases left in between. CDR3 sequence reads: CASSSLSDSSNQPQHF. The CDR3 DNA reads TGTGCCAGCAGTTCTCTGTCCGACAGTAGCAATCAGCCCCAGCATTTT.

The CDR3 sequence: CASSGRGLHEETQYF. CDR3 DNA: TGTGCCAGTAGTGGAAGGGGGCTCCATGAAGAGACCCAGTACTTC. The rearrangement uses TRBV19 and TRBJ2-5; 7 bases fit TRBD1. The V segment lost 5 bases and the J segment 3 bases; nucleotides outside the gene matches: 9. The CDR3 covers 15 residues. The germline CDR1 and CDR2 sequences are LNHDA and SQIVND (reference sequence).

This rearrangement joins TRBV4-1 to TRBJ2-7; D might be TRBD2 (5 bases). CDR1 and CDR2 (germline): MGHRA, YSYEKL. The V and J ends lost 1 base and 4 bases respectively, with 8 bases between them. This CDR3 is 13 amino acids long. CDR3 sequence reads: CASSQGAGYEQYF. In nucleotides, the CDR3 is TGCGCCAGCAGCCAAGGGGCGGGTTACGAGCAGTACTTC.

This chain connects TRBV19 to TRBJ2-7; 9 bases map to TRBD1. The CDR3 covers 13 residues. The germline V gene has CDR1 LNHDA and CDR2 SQIVND (reference sequence). V shed 9 bases and J 3 bases; nucleotides not matched to a gene: 6. CDR3 DNA: TGTGCCAGCGGAACAGGGGGCGGCTACGAGCAGTACTTC. Its protein is CASGTGGGYEQYF.

The rearrangement links TRBV6-2 or TRBV6-3 to TRBJ1-1; D is uncertain. CDR1 and CDR2 from the germline V gene are MNHEY and SVGEGT. The CDR3 spans 11 residues. Trimming cost V 2 bases and J 11 bases, with 9 bases left between them. CDR3 coding DNA: TGTGCCAGCAGTTACGGAAGCCATGCTTTCTTT. Translating gives CASSYGSHAFF.

The chain joins TRBV27 to TRBJ1-1, with 7 bases matching TRBD1. Germline CDR1 MNHEY, CDR2 SMNVEV (reference sequence). The ends lost 10 bases at V and 11 bases at J; junction bases unmatched: 10. The CDR3 has 11 amino acids. CDR3 residues: CATFRGLGAFF. The DNA for the CDR3 is TGTGCCACCTTTAGGGGGCTGGGGGCTTTCTTT.

The V gene is TRBV6-5, the J gene TRBJ2-5, with D possibly matching TRBD2 (5 bases). V was trimmed by 5 bases and J by 5 bases, leaving 6 bases between them. The CDR3 runs to 11 residues. Per the germline V gene, CDR1 is MNHEY and CDR2 is SVGAGI. CDR3 sequence (DNA): TGTGCCAGCAGTAGAGGGGAGACCCAGTACTTC. Protein product: CASSRGETQYF.

The genes are TRBV29-1 and TRBJ2-1, with TRBD2 matching 9 bases. Losses at the gene ends were 1 base for V and 0 bases for J; bases not matched to a gene: 1. The germline CDR1 and CDR2 sequences are SQVTM and ANQGSEA. The length of the CDR3 is 15 residues. In DNA, the CDR3 is TGCAGCGTTGAAGGACTAGCGGACTCCTACAATGAGCAGTTCTTC. Encoded protein: CSVEGLADSYNEQFF.

The chain employs TRBV6-5 and TRBJ2-7, with D perhaps matching TRBD1 (5 bases). Germline V CDR1 and CDR2: MNHEY, SVGAGI. This CDR3 contains 16 residues. Trimming took 0 bases from V and 2 from J, leaving 14 bases between them. The CDR3 DNA reads TGTGCCAGCAGTTACTCAAGGGGCCCCCTCACCTACGAGCAGTACTTC. This codes for CASSYSRGPLTYEQYF.

The V gene is TRBV20-1, the J gene TRBJ1-2; a weak D match, TRBD1 (5 bases). V was clipped by 0 bases and J by 0 bases, with 14 bases between them. This CDR3 is 16 amino acids long. The germline V gene has CDR1 DFQATT and CDR2 SNEGSKA (reference sequence). CDR3 sequence (DNA): TGCAGTGCTAGAGATATGGAGGGACCAGCTAACTATGGCTACACCTTC. It specifies CSARDMEGPANYGYTF.

The chain has TRBV7-3 and TRBJ2-3, with unresolved D. CDR1 and CDR2 (germline): SGHTA, FQGTGA. The length of the CDR3 is 13 residues. Trimming took off 5 bases at V and 0 bases at J, with 6 bases between the two ends. CDR3 sequence: CASSKDSTDTQYF. The CDR3 DNA reads as TGTGCCAGCAGCAAAGATAGCACAGATACGCAGTATTTT.

The J gene is TRBJ1-2, the V gene TRBV29-1; D gene ambiguous. The germline V and J ends were trimmed by 2 bases and 4 bases, with 17 bases remaining between them. The CDR3 covers 15 residues. Germline V CDR1 and CDR2: SQVTM, ANQGSEA. CDR3 DNA sequence: TGCAGCGTTGAACCGAGGGCCGATCCTAGCTATGGCTACACCTTC. Protein product: CSVEPRADPSYGYTF. Supplemented by reference TRBV29-1 and TRBJ1-2, the full variable domain reads SAVISQKPSRDICQRGTSLTIQCQVDSQVTMMFWYRQQPGQSLTLIATANQGSEATYESGFVIDKFPISRPNLTFSTLTVSNMSPEDSSIYLCSVEPRADPSYGYTFGSGTRLTVV.

The chain couples TRBV20-1 to TRBJ1-1, with D tentatively TRBD1 (6 bases). The CDR3 spans 14 residues. V gave up 0 bases and J gave up 7 bases, with 15 bases separating them. The germline V gene has CDR1 DFQATT and CDR2 SNEGSKA (reference sequence). CDR3 coding DNA: TGCAGTGCTAGAGATTACGCCGGGGGCCATGAAGCTTTCTTT. As protein: CSARDYAGGHEAFF.

The rearrangement joins TRBV18 to TRBJ2-3; tentative D call: TRBD2 (5 bases). The V gene's germline CDR1 is KGHSH and CDR2 LQKENI. The CDR3 covers 14 residues. Trimming removed 5 bases from V and 6 bases from J, with 15 bases in between. CDR3 sequence (DNA): TGTGCCAGCTCATCCCGTTTTAGGGAGGATACGCAGTATTTT. Protein sequence: CASSSRFREDTQYF.

The chain joins TRBV9 to TRBJ2-1, with D unclear. In germline, CDR1 is SGDLS, CDR2 YYNGEE. V was pared by 0 bases and J by 3 bases, with 10 bases between. CDR3 length: 15 residues. CDR3 loop: CASSVGRLHYNEQFF. CDR3 bases: TGTGCCAGCAGCGTAGGGAGACTTCACTACAATGAGCAGTTCTTC.

The CDR3 DNA reads TGTGCCAGCAGTTTATCCACTTTGGGTGGTACTGAAGCTTTCTTT. It yields the protein CASSLSTLGGTEAFF. This chain uses TRBV27 with TRBJ1-1, with D unclear. Trimming took off 0 bases at V and 5 bases at J, with 13 bases between the two ends. Germline CDR1 MNHEY, CDR2 SMNVEV (reference sequence). This CDR3 has 15 amino acids.

The chain combines TRBV18 with TRBJ2-7, with TRBD2 as a possible D gene (6 bases). The CDR3 spans 15 residues. From germline, CDR1 is KGHSH and CDR2 LQKENI. V lost 3 bases and J lost 0, with 12 bases in between. The chain's CDR3 is CASSPSGKSSYEQYF. The CDR3 bases are TGTGCCAGCTCACCTAGCGGAAAGAGCTCCTACGAGCAGTACTTC.

The V gene is TRBV27, the J gene TRBJ2-1; no clear D gene. The CDR3 runs 14 residues. CDR1 and CDR2 (germline): MNHEY, SMNVEV (reference sequence). V gave up 0 bases and J gave up 6 bases, with 9 bases separating them. This CDR3 reads CASSLSQLPNEQFF. CDR3 DNA: TGTGCCAGCAGTTTATCGCAACTCCCCAATGAGCAGTTCTTC.

The gene calls are TRBV12-3 or TRBV12-4 and TRBJ1-1, with a possible D match to TRBD1 (5 bases). The V end was cut by 6 bases, the J end by 1 base, with 12 bases between. The CDR3 length is 14 residues. The CDR3 nucleotides read TGTGCCAGCAGCATGGGACCCGGGAACACTGAAGCTTTCTTT. Protein: CASSMGPGNTEAFF.

The chain couples TRBV6-6 to TRBJ2-7; D possibly matches TRBD1 or TRBD2 (6 bases each). From germline, CDR1 is MNHNY and CDR2 SVGAGI (reference sequence). The CDR3 covers 13 residues. V lost 5 bases to trimming and J lost 7 bases, with 15 bases between them. CDR3 loop: CASSTGGRLEQYF. The CDR3 DNA follows: TGTGCCAGCAGTACCGGGGGCAGGCTGGAGCAGTACTTC.